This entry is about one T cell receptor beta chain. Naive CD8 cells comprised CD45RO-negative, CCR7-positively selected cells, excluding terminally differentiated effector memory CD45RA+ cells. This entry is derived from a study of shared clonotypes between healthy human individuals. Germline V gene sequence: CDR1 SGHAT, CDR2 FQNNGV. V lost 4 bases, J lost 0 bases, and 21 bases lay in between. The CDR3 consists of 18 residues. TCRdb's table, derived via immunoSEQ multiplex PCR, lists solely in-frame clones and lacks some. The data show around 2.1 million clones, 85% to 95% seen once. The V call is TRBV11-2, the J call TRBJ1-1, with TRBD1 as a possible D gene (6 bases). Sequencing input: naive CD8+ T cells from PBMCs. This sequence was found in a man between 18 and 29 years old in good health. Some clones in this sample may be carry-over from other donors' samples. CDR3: CASSSPRRGGYMNTEAFF. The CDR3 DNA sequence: TGTGCCAGCAGCTCCCCCCGTAGGGGGGGGTACATGAACACTGAAGCTTTCTTT.